The entry below describes one TCR beta chain. Its antigen is undetermined. This record belongs to a study of cytomegalovirus exposure and HLA in healthy donors. As for the study in general: Of all 400 or so donors who were genotyped, 81% belonged to the Caucasian-associated ancestry cluster.

Study-level results: Later analysis revealed greater clonal expansion in HLA-associated TCR beta chains than in equally common others. In a later analysis, TCR beta V- and J-gene trimming showed a link to a missense DCLRE1C variant.

The PCR had 60 Vbeta and 13 Jbeta primers. Assay used: immunoSEQ multiplex PCR; TCRdb lists only in-frame clones, some missing. In total, the table holds over 75,000 clones. The germline V gene encodes CDR1 KGHSH and CDR2 LQKENI. The CDR3 loop spans 18 amino acids. The V and J ends lost 6 bases and 4 bases, in that order; junction bases with no gene match: 16. J is TRBJ1-5 and V is TRBV18; 9 bases agree with TRBD1. The receptor was isolated from a girl aged 5-17 years in good health and CMV-seropositive. Sequencing was performed on PBMCs. The CDR3 DNA reads TGTGCCAGCTCGTCGGAACCGGGACAGGGCGGGGGGAATCAGCCCCAGCATTTT. It specifies CASSSEPGQGGGNQPQHF.